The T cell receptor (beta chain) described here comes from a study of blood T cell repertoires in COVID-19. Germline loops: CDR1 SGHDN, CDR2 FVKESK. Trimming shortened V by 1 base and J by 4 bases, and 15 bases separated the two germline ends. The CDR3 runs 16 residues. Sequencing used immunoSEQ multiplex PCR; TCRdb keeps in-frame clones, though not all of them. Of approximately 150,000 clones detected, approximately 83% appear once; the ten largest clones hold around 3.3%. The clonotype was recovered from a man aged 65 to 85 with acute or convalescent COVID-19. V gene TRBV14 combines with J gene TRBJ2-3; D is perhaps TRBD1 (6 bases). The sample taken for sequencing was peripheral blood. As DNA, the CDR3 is TGTGCCAGCAGCCAAGTGGGGGCAGGGAGCTCAGATACGCAGTATTTT. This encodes CASSQVGAGSSDTQYF.